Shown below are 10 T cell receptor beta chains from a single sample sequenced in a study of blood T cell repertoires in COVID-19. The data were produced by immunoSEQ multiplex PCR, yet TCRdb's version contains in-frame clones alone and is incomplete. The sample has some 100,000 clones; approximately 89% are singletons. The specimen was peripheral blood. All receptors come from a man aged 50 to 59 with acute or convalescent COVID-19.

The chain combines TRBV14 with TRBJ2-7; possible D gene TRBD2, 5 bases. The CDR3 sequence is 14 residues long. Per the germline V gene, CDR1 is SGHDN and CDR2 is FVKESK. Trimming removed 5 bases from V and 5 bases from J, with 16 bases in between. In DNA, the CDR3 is TGTGCCAGCAGCAAGTCTCGGAGGTCCCACGAGCAGTACTTC. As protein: CASSKSRRSHEQYF. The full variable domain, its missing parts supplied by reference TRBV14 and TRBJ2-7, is EAGVTQFPSHSVIEKGQTVTLRCDPISGHDNLYWYRRVMGKEIKFLLHFVKESKQDESGMPNNRFLAERTGGTYSTLKVQPAELEDSGVYFCASSKSRRSHEQYFGPGTRLTVT.

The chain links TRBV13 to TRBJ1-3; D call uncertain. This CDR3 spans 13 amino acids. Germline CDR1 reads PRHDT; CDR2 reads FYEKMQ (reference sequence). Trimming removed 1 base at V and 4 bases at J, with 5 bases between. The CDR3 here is CASSLERGNTIYF. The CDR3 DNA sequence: TGTGCCAGCAGCTTAGAACGGGGAAACACCATATATTTT.

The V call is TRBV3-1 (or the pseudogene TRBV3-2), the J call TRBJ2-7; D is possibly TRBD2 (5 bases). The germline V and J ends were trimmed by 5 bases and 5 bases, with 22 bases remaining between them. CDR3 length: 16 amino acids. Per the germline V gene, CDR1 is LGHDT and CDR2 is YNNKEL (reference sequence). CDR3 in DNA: TGTGCCAGCAGCTCCCAAATAGGACTCCTTAGTCACGAGCAGTACTTC. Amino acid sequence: CASSSQIGLLSHEQYF.

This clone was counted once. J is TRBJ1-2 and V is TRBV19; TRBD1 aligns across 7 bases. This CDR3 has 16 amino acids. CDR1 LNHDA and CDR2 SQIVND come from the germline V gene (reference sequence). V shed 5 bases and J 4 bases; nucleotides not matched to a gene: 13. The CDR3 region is CASSADTYQGVYGYTF. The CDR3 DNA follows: TGTGCCAGTAGTGCCGACACATATCAGGGGGTCTATGGCTACACCTTC.

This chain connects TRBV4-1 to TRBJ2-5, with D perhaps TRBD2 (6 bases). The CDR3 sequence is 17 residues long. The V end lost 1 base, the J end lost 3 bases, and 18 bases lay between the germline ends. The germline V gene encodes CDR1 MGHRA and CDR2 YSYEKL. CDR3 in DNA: TGCGCCAGCAGCCAAGGTCGCTTCCTACGGGAGAAAGAGACCCAGTACTTC. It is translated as CASSQGRFLREKETQYF.

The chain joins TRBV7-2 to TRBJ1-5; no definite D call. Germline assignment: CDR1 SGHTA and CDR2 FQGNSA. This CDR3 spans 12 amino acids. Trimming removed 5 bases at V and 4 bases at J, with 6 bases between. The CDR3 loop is CASSRSNQPQHF. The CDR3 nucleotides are TGTGCCAGCAGCCGGAGTAATCAGCCCCAGCATTTT. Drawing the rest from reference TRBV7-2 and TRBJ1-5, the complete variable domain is GAGVSQSPSNKVTEKGKDVELRCDPISGHTALYWYRQSLGQGLEFLIYFQGNSAPDKSGLPSDRFSAERTGGSVSTLTIQRTQQEDSAVYLCASSRSNQPQHFGDGTRLSIL.

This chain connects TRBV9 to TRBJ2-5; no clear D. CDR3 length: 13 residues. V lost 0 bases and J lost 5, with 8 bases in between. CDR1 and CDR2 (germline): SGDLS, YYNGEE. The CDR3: CASSVATVETQYF. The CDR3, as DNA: TGTGCCAGCAGCGTAGCTACTGTGGAGACCCAGTACTTC. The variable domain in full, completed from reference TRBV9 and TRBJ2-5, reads DSGVTQTPKHLITATGQRVTLRCSPRSGDLSVYWYQQSLDQGLQFLIQYYNGEERAKGNILERFSAQQFPDLHSELNLSSLELGDSALYFCASSVATVETQYFGPGTRLLVL.

The CDR3 spells CASSLRDRGQETQYF. For the CDR3, the DNA is TGTGCCAGCAGCTTACGGGACAGAGGCCAAGAGACCCAGTACTTC. The gene calls are TRBV9 and TRBJ2-5; 7 bases agree with TRBD1. Germline V CDR1 and CDR2: SGDLS, YYNGEE. V lost 4 bases, J lost 1 base, and 7 bases stayed unmatched. The CDR3 has 15 residues.

The chain's CDR3 is CASSLAETGENTEAFF. CDR3 DNA sequence: TGCGCCAGCAGCTTGGCCGAGACAGGGGAGAATACTGAAGCTTTCTTT. This chain uses TRBV5-1 with TRBJ1-1, with 8 bases matching TRBD1. V was pared by 0 bases and J by 5 bases, with 9 bases of the junction left unmatched. Looked up from germline, CDR1 is SGHRS and CDR2 is YFSETQ. The CDR3 runs to 16 residues.

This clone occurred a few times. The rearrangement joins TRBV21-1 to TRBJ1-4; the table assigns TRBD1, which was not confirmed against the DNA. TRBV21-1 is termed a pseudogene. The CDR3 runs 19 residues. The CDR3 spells CASSASSTGTPAANEKLFF. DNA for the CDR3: TGTGCCAGCAGCGCAAGCTCAACAGGGACCCCAGCGGCTAATGAAAAACTGTTTTTT.